These T cell receptor beta chains were read from a single sample in a study of beta chain features in type 1 diabetes. The data were produced by immunoSEQ multiplex PCR, yet TCRdb's version contains in-frame clones alone and is incomplete. The sample lists some 240,000 clones, around 15% occurring once. What was sequenced was naive CD4+ T cells from blood. These receptors came from a man aged 25 to 40 with type 1 diabetes. Each CDR3 is given with its conserved first and last residue. The D gene is left open where the match is weak. Clone sizes are given selectively: once, few, many, or a class where the clone is expanded.

13	TRBV6-5	TRBJ2-7	.	TRBD2	TGTGCCAGAGCCGGGACTAAAAACTACGAGCAGTACTTC	CARAGTKNYEQYF
16	TRBV10-3	TRBJ2-7	.	TRBD2	TGTGCCGTATCACGGGGCCGACTAGCGGGAGGCTACGAGCAGTACTTC	CAVSRGRLAGGYEQYF
15	TRBV9	TRBJ2-7	.	TRBD2	TGTGCCAGCAGCGCGGGGACTAGCGGCTCCTACGAGCAGTACTTC	CASSAGTSGSYEQYF
15	TRBV30	TRBJ2-1	few	TRBD2	TGTGCCTGGAGTCTAATAAGCGGGAGCTACAATGAGCAGTTCTTC	CAWSLISGSYNEQFF
13	TRBV6-1	TRBJ1-2	.	.	TGTGCCAGCAGTGAAGACAGGGCCTATGGCTACACCTTC	CASSEDRAYGYTF
13	TRBV29-1	TRBJ2-7	few	TRBD2	TGCAGCGTTGGGGGACTAGCGGCCTACGAGCAGTACTTC	CSVGGLAAYEQYF
14	TRBV28	TRBJ2-5	.	TRBD2	TGTGCCAGCATTATGACTAGCGGGAGGGAGACCCAGTACTTC	CASIMTSGRETQYF
14	TRBV19	TRBJ2-1	.	.	TGTGCCAGTAGGCCCTCCTCACTATACAATGAGCAGTTCTTC	CASRPSSLYNEQFF
13	TRBV29-1	TRBJ1-1	few	.	TGCAGCGTTGCAGGGATACGGGGCACTGAAGCTTTCTTT	CSVAGIRGTEAFF
15	TRBV9	TRBJ2-7	.	TRBD2	TGTGCCAGCAGCGTAGGGCTAGCGGGAACCTACGAGCAGTACTTC	CASSVGLAGTYEQYF
16	TRBV15	TRBJ2-7	once	TRBD2	TGTGCCACCAGCAGAGATTTGTCTAGCGGGAAACGCGAGCAGTACTTC	CATSRDLSSGKREQYF
14	TRBV7-2	TRBJ2-7	few	.	TGTGCCAGCAGCTTAGGTCGGGGGCGTTACGAGCAGTACTTC	CASSLGRGRYEQYF
13	TRBV4-2	TRBJ2-2	few	.	TGTGCCAGCAGCCAACGACAGGTCGGGGAGCTGTTTTTT	CASSQRQVGELFF
17	TRBV28	TRBJ2-2	.	.	TGTGCCAGCAGTTTATGGCGGGGACGAACGAACACCGGGGAGCTGTTTTTT	CASSLWRGRTNTGELFF
15	TRBV27	TRBJ2-3	.	.	TGTGCCAGCCGGCCGGCGGACGTGTTCACAGATACGCAGTATTTT	CASRPADVFTDTQYF
11	TRBV6-5	TRBJ2-3	few	.	TGTGCCATCCGTCACGAAGATACGCAGTATTTT	CAIRHEDTQYF
15	TRBV10-3	TRBJ2-2	.	.	TGTGCCATCAGTGGGGTTCAGGGTATCGCCGGGGAGCTGTTTTTT	CAISGVQGIAGELFF
12	TRBV11-1	TRBJ2-7	few	.	TGTGCCAGCAGCTTAACCGCGTACGAGCAGTACTTC	CASSLTAYEQYF
15	TRBV7-9	TRBJ2-7	.	TRBD2	TGTGCCAGCAGCTTAGAGCCTAGCGGGAGTCAAGAGCAGTACTTC	CASSLEPSGSQEQYF
13	TRBV29-1	TRBJ1-2	few	TRBD1	TGCAGCGTCGCACAGGGGGCAAACTATGGCTACACCTTC	CSVAQGANYGYTF
14	TRBV29-1	TRBJ2-1	few	.	TGCAGCGTTGAACCAGGGGAGGCCTACAATGAGCAGTTCTTC	CSVEPGEAYNEQFF
15	TRBV9	TRBJ1-5	once	.	TGTGCCAGCAGCGTAGAGGGCAGGGAGGGCCAGCCCCAGCATTTT	CASSVEGREGQPQHF
16	TRBV11-2	TRBJ2-3	.	.	TGTGCCAGCAGCCCCAGAGGCGGTACTAGCACAGATACGCAGTATTTT	CASSPRGGTSTDTQYF
15	TRBV5-6	TRBJ2-3	few	.	TGTGCCAGCAGCTTGTATGGAGGGCGGGGAGATACGCAGTATTTT	CASSLYGGRGDTQYF
16	TRBV2	TRBJ2-6	few	.	TGTGCCAGCAGTGAACAGGGGCGCAGTGGGGCCAACGTCCTGACTTTC	CASSEQGRSGANVLTF
17	TRBV5-1	TRBJ2-1	few	TRBD2	TGCGCCAGCAGCTTGGAGGCTAGCGGGAGTGCCTACAATGAGCAGTTCTTC	CASSLEASGSAYNEQFF
14	TRBV29-1	TRBJ2-2	few	.	TGCAGCGCAAAGGGAAAGATCGACACCGGGGAGCTGTTTTTT	CSAKGKIDTGELFF
12	TRBV30	TRBJ2-7	.	.	TGTGCCTGGACACATGGTTCCTACGAGCAGTACTTC	CAWTHGSYEQYF
13	TRBV5-1	TRBJ2-7	few	.	TGCGCCAGCAGCTTCAATCACAACTACGAGCAGTACTTC	CASSFNHNYEQYF
14	TRBV2	TRBJ2-5	few	TRBD2	TGTGCCAGCAGGCCCGGACTAGCCGAAGAGACCCAGTACTTC	CASRPGLAEETQYF
14	TRBV29-1	TRBJ2-1	few	.	TGCAGCGTTGACCCCTCGGGGGCGTACAATGAGCAGTTCTTC	CSVDPSGAYNEQFF
14	TRBV7-9	TRBJ2-3	.	.	TGTGCCAGCAGCTTAACAGGGGACTCCTATACGCAGTATTTT	CASSLTGDSYTQYF
14	TRBV9	TRBJ2-2	.	.	TGTGCCAGCAGAAGGGACAAGCACACCGGGGAGCTGTTTTTT	CASRRDKHTGELFF
14	TRBV7-2	TRBJ2-3	few	.	TGTGCCAGCAGCCCCCGGTTTGATGCAGATACGCAGTATTTT	CASSPRFDADTQYF
10	TRBV29-1	TRBJ2-1	.	.	TGCAGCGTTGGGGACAATGAGCAGTTCTTC	CSVGDNEQFF
15	TRBV23-1	TRBJ1-5	few	.	TGCGCCAGCAGTCAATCAGGGGGAACCCATCAACCCCAGCATTTT	CASSQSGGTHQPQHF
14	TRBV30	TRBJ1-1	.	.	TGTGCCTGGGACGTTCAGGGGATGAACACTGAAGCTTTCTTT	CAWDVQGMNTEAFF
14	TRBV2	TRBJ2-1	few	.	TGTGCCAGCAGGAAACAGACAGATTACAATGAGCAGTTCTTC	CASRKQTDYNEQFF
14	TRBV7-9	TRBJ2-7	few	TRBD1	TGTGCCAGCAGCTCCCGACAGGGCCCCTACGAGCAGTACTTC	CASSSRQGPYEQYF
11	TRBV30	TRBJ2-1	.	.	TGTGCCTGGGCCGTTTCGACCGTCAAGTTCTTC	CAWAVSTVKFF
14	TRBV2	TRBJ1-1	.	.	TGTGCCAGCAGGCCCAGGAGCATGAACACTGAAGCTTTCTTT	CASRPRSMNTEAFF
15	TRBV29-1	TRBJ2-3	.	.	TGCAGCGGATCCGGTCGGGGTTACGGGACAGATACGCAGTATTTT	CSGSGRGYGTDTQYF
15	TRBV7-9	TRBJ2-7	.	TRBD2	TGTGCCAGCAGCTATCTAGCGGGAGCCTCCTACGAGCAGTACTTC	CASSYLAGASYEQYF
15	TRBV5-1	TRBJ2-3	.	TRBD2	TGCGCCAGCAGCTTGGGACTAGCGGGCACAGATACGCAGTATTTT	CASSLGLAGTDTQYF
14	TRBV5-4	TRBJ2-5	.	.	TGTGCCAGCAGCTTGGTGTCGGGACAAGAGACCCAGTACTTC	CASSLVSGQETQYF
15	TRBV7-7	TRBJ2-1	.	.	TGTGCCAGCAGCTTAGACCCCGAACTGTTCAATGAGCAGTTCTTC	CASSLDPELFNEQFF
13	TRBV4-2	TRBJ2-5	few	.	TGTGCCAGCAGCCAGGCAGTCCAAGAGACCCAGTACTTC	CASSQAVQETQYF
15	TRBV30	TRBJ1-3	.	.	TGTGCCTGGACCGAGGGTGAAGGCTCTGGAAACACCATATATTTT	CAWTEGEGSGNTIYF
16	TRBV14	TRBJ2-2	few	.	TGTGCCAGCAGCCAAGCCGCTGCCTGGTGGGTCGGGGAGCTGTTTTTT	CASSQAAAWWVGELFF
16	TRBV30	TRBJ2-1	.	TRBD2	TGTGCCTGGAGTCCCGCCGGGACTAGAGAACGGTCGGAGCAGTTCTTC	CAWSPAGTRERSEQFF
13	TRBV9	TRBJ2-2	.	.	TGTGCCAGCAGCGCCCAACCTACCGGGGAGCTGTTTTTT	CASSAQPTGELFF
14	TRBV7-3	TRBJ2-7	.	.	TGTGCCAGCAGCTCCGCGGACCCCCGTGGCGAGCAGTACTTC	CASSSADPRGEQYF
13	TRBV28	TRBJ2-7	few	.	TGTGCCACGGCAGGGACGGTACCCTACGAGCAGTACTTC	CATAGTVPYEQYF
13	TRBV7-2	TRBJ2-7	.	.	TGTGCCAGCACCCTACGGCGCAGCTACGAGCAGTACTTC	CASTLRRSYEQYF
15	TRBV5-1	TRBJ2-7	few	TRBD2	TGCGCCAGCCAACGCGAGGGAGGGGACCTCTACGAGCAGTACTTC	CASQREGGDLYEQYF
15	TRBV15	TRBJ2-7	.	.	TGTGCCACCAGCAGAGTTGGCGAGAGAACCTACGAGCAGTACTTC	CATSRVGERTYEQYF
14	TRBV2	TRBJ1-2	.	.	TGTGCCAGCAGTGACTCCCGGGACTGGTATGGCTACACCTTC	CASSDSRDWYGYTF
13	TRBV5-6	TRBJ2-1	.	.	TGTGCCAGCAGCCTGGACCGCTACAATGAGCAGTTCTTC	CASSLDRYNEQFF
13	TRBV30	TRBJ1-3	few	.	TGTGCCTGGAGTAGAGGGGAAGGAAACACCATATATTTT	CAWSRGEGNTIYF
16	TRBV7-9	TRBJ1-5	.	.	TGTGCCAGCAGCTTAGGACCCGCAGCGGGCCATCAGCCCCAGCATTTT	CASSLGPAAGHQPQHF